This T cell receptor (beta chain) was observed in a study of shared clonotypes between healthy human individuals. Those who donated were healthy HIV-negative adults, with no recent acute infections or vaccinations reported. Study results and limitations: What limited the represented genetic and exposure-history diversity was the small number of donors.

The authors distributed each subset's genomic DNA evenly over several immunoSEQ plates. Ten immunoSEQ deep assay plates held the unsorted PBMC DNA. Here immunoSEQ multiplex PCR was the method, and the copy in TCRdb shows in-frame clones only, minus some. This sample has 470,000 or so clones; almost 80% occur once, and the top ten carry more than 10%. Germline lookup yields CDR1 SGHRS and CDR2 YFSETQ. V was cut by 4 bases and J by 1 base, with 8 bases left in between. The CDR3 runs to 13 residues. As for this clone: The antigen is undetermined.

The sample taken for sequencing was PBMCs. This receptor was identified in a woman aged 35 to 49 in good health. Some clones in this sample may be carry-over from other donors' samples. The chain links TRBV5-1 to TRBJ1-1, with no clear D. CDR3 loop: CASSRPGNTEAFF. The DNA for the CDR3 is TGCGCCAGCAGCCGACCGGGGAACACTGAAGCTTTCTTT.